This T cell receptor (beta chain) was retrieved from a study of blood T cell repertoires in COVID-19. Measured with immunoSEQ multiplex PCR; TCRdb has only the in-frame clones, and not every one. The table shows hundreds of thousands of clones, with around 85% occurring only once. The CDR3 spans 13 residues. Germline assignment: CDR1 MRHNA and CDR2 SNTAGT. Trimming took 4 bases from V and 0 from J, leaving 6 bases between them. The chain recombines TRBV6-4 with TRBJ1-1; a possible D gene is TRBD1 (5 bases). Sample: PBMCs or T cells enriched from blood (not recorded which). This clonotype originated in a woman between 45 and 60 years old who had recovered from COVID-19. CDR3 amino acids: CASSVGVNTEAFF. Here the CDR3 DNA reads TGTGCCAGCAGTGTAGGGGTGAACACTGAAGCTTTCTTT.